This is a list of T cell receptor beta chains from one sample in a study of T cells in Graves' hyperthyroidism and ophthalmopathy. TCRdb redid the calling of the multiplex PCR reads with MiXCR, one entry per CDR3 protein. The repertoire holds approximately 400,000 distinct CDR3 sequences, under 20% seen once, with about 4% in the top ten. Sequences were obtained from blood. The receptors derive from a woman between 18 and 30 years old with Graves' hyperthyroidism. Each CDR3 is given with its conserved first and last residue. A D gene is named only where the DNA matches it firmly. Size is stated for part of the rows, as once, few or many counts, or as a class when the clone is expanded.

CDR3 protein	CDR3 DNA	V gene	J gene	clone size	D gene
CSAIPVAGHKTKTQYF	TGCAGTGCTATCCCGGTAGCGGGACATAAGACGAAGACCCAGTACTTC	TRBV20-1	TRBJ2-5	many	TRBD2
CASSVGGVSSYEQYF	TGTGCCAGCAGCGTCGGGGGGGTCAGCTCCTACGAGCAGTACTTC	TRBV6-2/TRBV6-3	TRBJ2-7	.	TRBD2
CATSRDGTYGYTF	TGTGCCACCAGCAGAGATGGCACCTATGGCTACACCTTC	TRBV15	TRBJ1-2	many	.
CASSPAQGAQGGYTF	TGTGCCAGCAGCCCGGCCCAGGGGGCGCAGGGAGGCTACACCTTC	TRBV5-6	TRBJ1-2	many	TRBD1
CASSSLTETYEQYF	TGTGCCAGCAGTTCACTGACAGAGACCTACGAGCAGTACTTC	TRBV28	TRBJ2-7	many	.
CSVGEDGKNTEAFF	TGCAGCGTTGGGGAGGACGGGAAGAACACTGAAGCTTTCTTT	TRBV29-1	TRBJ1-1	many	.
CASRTSGGAYEQYF	TGTGCCAGCAGGACTAGCGGGGGGGCCTACGAGCAGTACTTC	TRBV2	TRBJ2-7	many	TRBD2
CSVERPGAEAFF	TGCAGCGTTGAACGGCCAGGGGCTGAAGCTTTCTTT	TRBV29-1	TRBJ1-1	many	.
CATRPGQGAIYEQYF	TGTGCCACCAGACCCGGACAGGGGGCAATCTACGAGCAGTACTTC	TRBV19	TRBJ2-7	many	TRBD1
CASSLAGTGGYEQYF	TGTGCCAGCAGCTTAGCCGGGACAGGGGGCTACGAGCAGTACTTC	TRBV11-3	TRBJ2-7	many	TRBD1
CATSEGPLELFF	TGTGCCACCAGTGAGGGCCCCCTGGAGCTGTTTTTT	TRBV24-1	TRBJ2-2	.	.
CASKVRRAGGNEKLFF	TGTGCCAGCAAAGTTAGGCGGGCAGGGGGAAATGAAAAACTGTTTTTT	TRBV6-1	TRBJ1-4	.	TRBD1
CASSLPGRETQYF	TGTGCCAGCAGCTTACCGGGGAGAGAGACCCAGTACTTC	TRBV28	TRBJ2-5	many	.
CASSSLGRARGETQYF	TGTGCCAGCAGCTCTTTGGGGCGGGCCAGAGGAGAGACCCAGTACTTC	TRBV2	TRBJ2-5	many	.
CASTRFLLEQYF	TGTGCCAGCACCCGTTTTCTCCTCGAGCAGTACTTC	TRBV2	TRBJ2-7	many	.
CATSRGGGYYGYTF	TGTGCCACCAGCAGGGGGGGGGGATACTATGGCTACACCTTC	TRBV15	TRBJ1-2	many	.
CSARTPGLHEETQYF	TGCAGTGCTAGAACCCCAGGGTTACATGAGGAGACCCAGTACTTC	TRBV20-1	TRBJ2-5	many	.
CASTTADEAFF	TGTGCCAGCACGACCGCAGATGAAGCTTTCTTT	TRBV6-2/TRBV6-3	TRBJ1-1	many	.
CASSDRTWEQYF	TGCGCCAGCAGTGACAGGACGTGGGAGCAGTACTTC	TRBV10-2	TRBJ2-7	.	.
CASSLNLQLGYTF	TGTGCCAGCAGTTTAAACTTACAGCTAGGCTACACCTTC	TRBV12-3/TRBV12-4	TRBJ1-2	many	.
CAISPAGGIGNYGYTF	TGTGCCATCAGTCCGGCAGGGGGCATTGGTAACTATGGCTACACCTTC	TRBV10-3	TRBJ1-2	many	TRBD1
CASSLTQGTEAFF	TGCGCCAGCAGCTTAACACAGGGCACCGAAGCTTTCTTT	TRBV5-1	TRBJ1-1	many	.
CASSQEIDSPLHF	TGCGCCAGCAGCCAAGAAATAGATTCACCCCTCCACTTT	TRBV5-1	TRBJ1-6	few	.
CASSMWNTIYF	TGTGCCAGTAGTATGTGGAACACCATATATTTT	TRBV19	TRBJ1-3	many	.
CASSPGLAGARETQYF	TGTGCCAGCAGCCCGGGACTAGCGGGGGCAAGAGAGACCCAGTACTTC	TRBV12-3/TRBV12-4	TRBJ2-5	once	TRBD2
CASGLTTSGVSSSGYTF	TGTGCTAGTGGTTTGACAACTTCAGGGGTTAGTAGCAGTGGCTACACCTTC	TRBV12-5	TRBJ1-2	many	.
CASSTTSGSYEQYF	TGTGCCAGCAGCACGACTAGCGGGTCCTACGAGCAGTACTTC	TRBV7-8	TRBJ2-7	many	TRBD2
CASSLRVGGSPEAFF	TGCGCCAGCAGCTTGCGTGTTGGGGGGAGCCCTGAAGCTTTCTTT	TRBV5-1	TRBJ1-1	many	.
CASSLVLGLAGGGEQYF	TGTGCCAGCAGCTTAGTATTGGGACTAGCGGGAGGCGGGGAGCAGTACTTC	TRBV11-2	TRBJ2-7	.	TRBD2
CATKDRDKNTGELFF	TGTGCCACCAAGGACCGGGACAAAAACACCGGGGAGCTGTTTTTT	TRBV2	TRBJ2-2	many	.
CASGFGNQPQHF	TGTGCTAGTGGTTTCGGTAATCAGCCCCAGCATTTT	TRBV12-5	TRBJ1-5	many	.
CSARPGGGRNNQPQHF	TGCAGTGCTAGGCCAGGGGGAGGTAGAAACAATCAGCCCCAGCATTTT	TRBV20-1	TRBJ1-5	few	TRBD1
CSASGTGPLRQYF	TGCAGTGCCTCCGGGACAGGGCCTCTACGACAGTACTTC	TRBV20-1	TRBJ2-7	many	TRBD1
CASSFTQEAFF	TGTGCCAGCAGTTTCACTCAAGAAGCTTTCTTT	TRBV12-3/TRBV12-4	TRBJ1-1	once	.
CASSLSLIFEQYF	TGTGCCAGCAGCTTGTCCCTCATCTTCGAGCAGTACTTC	TRBV11-2	TRBJ2-7	many	.
CASSQDGSYEQYF	TGCGCCAGCAGCCAGGACGGCTCCTACGAGCAGTACTTC	TRBV6-1	TRBJ2-7	.	.
CASGPSTFYEQYF	TGTGCCAGCGGGCCTTCCACCTTCTACGAGCAGTACTTC	TRBV19	TRBJ2-7	many	.
CASSYRTVKRGAAYQETQYF	TGCGCCAGCAGCTACCGGACTGTAAAGCGGGGGGCTGCGTACCAAGAGACCCAGTACTTC	TRBV5-1	TRBJ2-5	many	TRBD2
CASNEEGAYEQYF	TGTGCCAGCAACGAAGAAGGAGCCTACGAGCAGTACTTC	TRBV28	TRBJ2-7	many	.
CASSPRTGTDGYTF	TGTGCCAGCAGTCCCCGGACAGGGACCGATGGCTACACCTTC	TRBV12-3/TRBV12-4	TRBJ1-2	.	TRBD1
CASSLMVGYGYTF	TGTGCCAGCAGTTTAATGGTGGGCTATGGTTACACCTTC	TRBV12-3/TRBV12-4	TRBJ1-2	.	.
CASTLQGAAGELFF	TGTGCCAGCACCCTACAGGGGGCGGCCGGGGAGCTGTTTTTT	TRBV6-1	TRBJ2-2	many	TRBD1
CASSLPIGGDGYTF	TGCGCCAGCAGTCTACCTATCGGAGGGGATGGCTACACCTTC	TRBV4-1	TRBJ1-2	.	.
CASRRRGAGELFF	TGCGCCAGCAGAAGGCGGGGAGCCGGGGAGCTGTTTTTT	TRBV5-1	TRBJ2-2	few	.
CASSLEGQAPGEQYF	TGTGCCAGCAGCTTAGAGGGACAGGCACCGGGAGAGCAGTACTTC	TRBV11-2	TRBJ2-7	many	TRBD1
CASGLETGTGYGYTF	TGCGCCAGCGGCTTGGAGACGGGCACCGGTTATGGCTACACCTTC	TRBV5-1	TRBJ1-2	few	.
CASSWGPGYTF	TGTGCCAGCAGTTGGGGGCCTGGCTACACCTTC	TRBV11-3	TRBJ1-2	.	.
CASRPGTSGNTIYF	TGTGCCAGCAGACCAGGGACTTCTGGAAACACCATATATTTT	TRBV27	TRBJ1-3	many	.
CASSEASVNQPQHF	TGTGCCAGCAGTGAAGCTTCGGTAAATCAGCCCCAGCATTTT	TRBV6-1	TRBJ1-5	.	.
CASSTPGLQETQYF	TGTGCCAGCAGCACCCCGGGGTTGCAAGAGACCCAGTACTTC	TRBV12-3/TRBV12-4	TRBJ2-5	many	.
CASSLKRGITEAFF	TGTGCCAGCAGTTTAAAGAGGGGTATCACTGAAGCTTTCTTT	TRBV12-3/TRBV12-4	TRBJ1-1	many	.
CSADRGSRETQYF	TGCAGTGCGGACCGAGGGTCGAGGGAGACCCAGTACTTC	TRBV20-1	TRBJ2-5	many	.
CSAAGQGTLHEQYF	TGCAGTGCCGCCGGACAGGGGACCCTCCACGAGCAGTACTTC	TRBV20-1	TRBJ2-7	.	TRBD1
CASSAGQGTQETQYF	TGCGCCAGCAGCGCGGGACAGGGGACCCAAGAGACCCAGTACTTC	TRBV5-1	TRBJ2-5	.	TRBD1
CASRRDRGRASYTF	TGTGCCAGCCGGAGGGACAGGGGGCGTGCTAGCTACACCTTC	TRBV27	TRBJ1-2	many	TRBD1